A selection of T cell receptor beta chains follows, all from one sample in a study of CD8 T cells in ankylosing spondylitis. TCRdb fed the 5' RACE reads into MiXCR, producing one record per CDR3 protein. The data contain some 140,000 distinct CDR3 sequences, 17% of them singletons. Sequenced material: blood, either unsorted or a sorted T cell fraction (not recorded which). The receptors derive from a male donor with ankylosing spondylitis. CDR3s include the opening cysteine and the closing phenylalanine or tryptophan. The order of the fields is J gene, D gene, V gene, clone size, CDR3 protein, CDR3 DNA. A D gene is named only where the DNA matches it firmly. Where a row states a size, it is once, few, many or the class of an expanded clone; other rows omit it.

J: TRBJ2-7; D: NA; V: TRBV7-9; size: few; CDR3: CASSPDRAGGFYEQYF; DNA: TGTGCCAGCAGCCCCGATCGCGCAGGAGGTTTTTACGAGCAGTACTTC
J: TRBJ1-3; D: NA; V: TRBV4-1; size: few; CDR3: CASSQDLRASGNTIYF; DNA: TGCGCCAGCAGCCAAGATTTAAGGGCTTCTGGAAACACCATATATTTT
J: TRBJ2-3; D: NA; V: TRBV24-1; size: NA; CDR3: CATSEPQWGSTDTQYF; DNA: TGTGCCACCAGTGAACCGCAGTGGGGGAGTACAGATACGCAGTATTTT
J: TRBJ2-7; D: NA; V: TRBV29-1; size: many; CDR3: CSVGWGVYEQYF; DNA: TGCAGCGTCGGATGGGGGGTCTACGAGCAGTACTTC
J: TRBJ2-2; D: NA; V: TRBV29-1; size: few; CDR3: CSVELAANTGELFF; DNA: TGCAGCGTTGAACTAGCCGCGAACACCGGGGAGCTGTTTTTT
J: TRBJ1-5; D: NA; V: TRBV27; size: few; CDR3: CASSFRGMTQPQHF; DNA: TGTGCCAGCAGTTTTCGGGGGATGACTCAGCCCCAGCATTTT
J: TRBJ1-3; D: TRBD1; V: TRBV7-4; size: medium-sized; CDR3: CASSLGGTGGFWNNNPSGNTIYF; DNA: TGTGCCAGCAGCTTAGGAGGTACAGGGGGGTTCTGGAACAACAACCCCTCTGGAAACACCATATATTTT
J: TRBJ2-3; D: TRBD1; V: TRBV20-1; size: NA; CDR3: CSHFDRGRSDTQYF; DNA: TGCAGTCATTTCGACAGGGGCCGGTCAGATACGCAGTATTTT
J: TRBJ2-5; D: NA; V: TRBV11-2; size: NA; CDR3: CASSIIREGLETQYF; DNA: TGTGCCAGCAGTATCATCCGGGAAGGGTTGGAGACCCAGTACTTC
J: TRBJ2-7; D: NA; V: TRBV4-1; size: NA; CDR3: CASSQHTDYEQYF; DNA: TGCGCCAGCAGCCAACACACCGACTACGAGCAGTACTTC
J: TRBJ2-3; D: NA; V: TRBV28; size: few; CDR3: CASSLDRISTDTQYF; DNA: TGTGCCAGCAGTTTAGACCGGATTAGCACAGATACGCAGTATTTT
J: TRBJ2-4; D: NA; V: TRBV4-1; size: few; CDR3: CASSQEPGYIQYF; DNA: TGCGCCAGCAGCCAAGAACCGGGGTACATTCAGTACTTC
J: TRBJ1-1; D: NA; V: TRBV5-1; size: few; CDR3: CASSFGTVAFF; DNA: TGCGCCAGCAGCTTCGGAACAGTCGCTTTCTTT
J: TRBJ2-1; D: NA; V: TRBV18; size: many; CDR3: CASSLSGIDEQFF; DNA: TGTGCCAGCTCACTGTCAGGGATCGATGAGCAGTTCTTC
J: TRBJ1-6; D: TRBD1; V: TRBV4-1; size: few; CDR3: CASRDRGGSPLHF; DNA: TGCGCCAGCAGGGACAGGGGAGGATCACCCCTCCACTTT
J: TRBJ1-4; D: NA; V: TRBV12-3/TRBV12-4; size: NA; CDR3: CASSPNGKLFF; DNA: TGTGCCAGCAGTCCGAACGGAAAACTGTTTTTT